This is a list of T cell receptor beta chains from one sample in a study of T cells in Graves' hyperthyroidism and ophthalmopathy. Each CDR3 protein gets one entry after TCRdb re-called the multiplex PCR reads with MiXCR. This repertoire shows hundreds of thousands of distinct CDR3 sequences, 38% found once; its top ten account for over 8%. The sample taken for sequencing was blood. The receptors were sampled from a man aged 18 to 29 with Graves' hyperthyroidism. Each CDR3 is given with its conserved first and last residue. A D gene is named only where the DNA matches it firmly. Clone size, where shown, is once, few, many, or a class for clones that have expanded.

V gene: TRBV7-2; CDR3 length: 13; D gene: .; clone size: few; J gene: TRBJ2-1; CDR3 DNA: TGTGCCAGCAGCCCAGTAAGGTACAATGAGCAGTTCTTC; CDR3 protein: CASSPVRYNEQFF
V gene: TRBV15; CDR3 length: 16; D gene: .; clone size: .; J gene: TRBJ1-1; CDR3 DNA: TGTGCCACCAGCAGCGGAGGGGGTGGGATGAACACTGAAGCTTTCTTT; CDR3 protein: CATSSGGGGMNTEAFF
V gene: TRBV29-1; CDR3 length: 15; D gene: TRBD1; clone size: .; J gene: TRBJ1-2; CDR3 DNA: TGCAGCGCCACGTTGACAGGGGGGGCGCGGTATGGCTACACCTTC; CDR3 protein: CSATLTGGARYGYTF
V gene: TRBV9; CDR3 length: 13; D gene: .; clone size: many; J gene: TRBJ1-1; CDR3 DNA: TGTGCCAGCAGCGTAGTAGGGTTCGGTGAAGCTTTCTTT; CDR3 protein: CASSVVGFGEAFF
V gene: TRBV5-1; CDR3 length: 16; D gene: .; clone size: .; J gene: TRBJ1-4; CDR3 DNA: TGCGCCAGCAGCTTGGGAGTAGCGGATTCAAATGAAAAACTGTTTTTT; CDR3 protein: CASSLGVADSNEKLFF
V gene: TRBV5-8; CDR3 length: 17; D gene: TRBD1; clone size: .; J gene: TRBJ2-5; CDR3 DNA: TGTGCCAGCAGCGCCCCCCTGTTGGGACAGGGTCACGAGACCCAGTACTTC; CDR3 protein: CASSAPLLGQGHETQYF
V gene: TRBV29-1; CDR3 length: 17; D gene: .; clone size: many; J gene: TRBJ2-5; CDR3 DNA: TGCAGCGTTGAAGATCCGTCCCGGGACCCAGAGGAGGAGACCCAGTACTTC; CDR3 protein: CSVEDPSRDPEEETQYF
V gene: TRBV6-1; CDR3 length: 14; D gene: TRBD1; clone size: many; J gene: TRBJ2-2; CDR3 DNA: TGTGCCAGCAGAGGACAGGGCGACACCGGGGAGCTGTTTTTT; CDR3 protein: CASRGQGDTGELFF
V gene: TRBV10-3; CDR3 length: 14; D gene: .; clone size: .; J gene: TRBJ2-7; CDR3 DNA: TGTGCCATCAGCGTTGGCCAGGGGACCTACGAGCAGTACTTC; CDR3 protein: CAISVGQGTYEQYF
V gene: TRBV19; CDR3 length: 14; D gene: .; clone size: many; J gene: TRBJ2-2; CDR3 DNA: TGTGCCAGTAGATGGAATTTGGACACCGGGGAGCTGTTTTTT; CDR3 protein: CASRWNLDTGELFF
V gene: TRBV11-2; CDR3 length: 17; D gene: .; clone size: .; J gene: TRBJ1-6; CDR3 DNA: TGTGCCATCAGTTCCCCGGGACATCGAACCCCAAATTCACCCCTCCACTTT; CDR3 protein: CAISSPGHRTPNSPLHF
V gene: TRBV9; CDR3 length: 13; D gene: .; clone size: many; J gene: TRBJ1-1; CDR3 DNA: TGTGCCAGCAGCGGGCCGCGGAGCCTTGAAGCTTTCTTT; CDR3 protein: CASSGPRSLEAFF
V gene: TRBV25-1; CDR3 length: 15; D gene: TRBD1; clone size: .; J gene: TRBJ1-4; CDR3 DNA: TGTGCCAGCAGTGAATGGGACAGGAGAAATGAAAAACTGTTTTTT; CDR3 protein: CASSEWDRRNEKLFF
V gene: TRBV2; CDR3 length: 16; D gene: TRBD2; clone size: many; J gene: TRBJ2-5; CDR3 DNA: TGTGCCAGCAGGGGCCCTAGCGGGGGACCACAAGAGACCCAGTACTTC; CDR3 protein: CASRGPSGGPQETQYF
V gene: TRBV6-5; CDR3 length: 14; D gene: TRBD1; clone size: few; J gene: TRBJ1-2; CDR3 DNA: TGTGCCAGCAGTTACGCGGGGACAGGCTATGGCTACACCTTC; CDR3 protein: CASSYAGTGYGYTF
V gene: TRBV6-5; CDR3 length: 16; D gene: TRBD1; clone size: .; J gene: TRBJ2-5; CDR3 DNA: TGTGCCAGCAGTGTCCGATCCGGGACAGGGGTGGAGACCCAGTACTTC; CDR3 protein: CASSVRSGTGVETQYF
V gene: TRBV7-8; CDR3 length: 13; D gene: .; clone size: .; J gene: TRBJ2-5; CDR3 DNA: TGTGCCAGCAGCTTAGGTCGGGAAGGGACCCAGTACTTC; CDR3 protein: CASSLGREGTQYF
V gene: TRBV7-3; CDR3 length: 16; D gene: TRBD2; clone size: few; J gene: TRBJ2-2; CDR3 DNA: TGTGCCAGCAGCTCCCTGACTAGCCCCAGGGCCGGGGAGCTGTTTTTT; CDR3 protein: CASSSLTSPRAGELFF
V gene: TRBV19; CDR3 length: 15; D gene: TRBD2; clone size: few; J gene: TRBJ2-2; CDR3 DNA: TGTGCCAGTAGTTCGAGCGGGAGTCCGACCGGGGAGCTGTTTTTT; CDR3 protein: CASSSSGSPTGELFF
V gene: TRBV4-1; CDR3 length: 14; D gene: .; clone size: .; J gene: TRBJ1-2; CDR3 DNA: TGCGCCAGCAGCCAAGATGGAGGGGACTATGGCTACACCTTC; CDR3 protein: CASSQDGGDYGYTF
V gene: TRBV7-9; CDR3 length: 13; D gene: .; clone size: .; J gene: TRBJ2-7; CDR3 DNA: TGTGCCAGCAGCCCTAAGGGTATCTACGAGCAGTACTTC; CDR3 protein: CASSPKGIYEQYF
V gene: TRBV7-8; CDR3 length: 14; D gene: TRBD1; clone size: many; J gene: TRBJ2-7; CDR3 DNA: TGTGCCAGCAGCGTCCGGACAGGGATCCACGAGCAGTACTTC; CDR3 protein: CASSVRTGIHEQYF
V gene: TRBV19; CDR3 length: 14; D gene: .; clone size: few; J gene: TRBJ1-6; CDR3 DNA: TGTGCCAGTAGTTACGGGGGGTATAATTCACCCCTCCACTTT; CDR3 protein: CASSYGGYNSPLHF
V gene: TRBV7-9; CDR3 length: 14; D gene: TRBD1; clone size: .; J gene: TRBJ2-7; CDR3 DNA: TGTGCCAGCAGCTCCGCCGGGACAGTGACCGAGCAGTACTTC; CDR3 protein: CASSSAGTVTEQYF
V gene: TRBV5-6; CDR3 length: 16; D gene: .; clone size: .; J gene: TRBJ1-5; CDR3 DNA: TGTGCCAGCAGCCTGGAGGGTGGGCAGGGGAGTCAGCCCCAGCATTTT; CDR3 protein: CASSLEGGQGSQPQHF
V gene: TRBV7-2; CDR3 length: 16; D gene: .; clone size: few; J gene: TRBJ1-3; CDR3 DNA: TGTGCCAGCAGCCAAGTCGCCGGTGACTCTGGAAACACCATATATTTT; CDR3 protein: CASSQVAGDSGNTIYF
V gene: TRBV10-3; CDR3 length: 15; D gene: TRBD1; clone size: once; J gene: TRBJ1-5; CDR3 DNA: TGTGCCACCGGGGCAGGGGGCGCTTACAATCAGCCCCAGCATTTT; CDR3 protein: CATGAGGAYNQPQHF
V gene: TRBV12-3/TRBV12-4; CDR3 length: 14; D gene: .; clone size: .; J gene: TRBJ1-1; CDR3 DNA: TGTGCCAGCAGTGGGGAAGGGGGACGAGCCGAAGCTTTCTTT; CDR3 protein: CASSGEGGRAEAFF
V gene: TRBV19; CDR3 length: 12; D gene: .; clone size: many; J gene: TRBJ1-2; CDR3 DNA: TGTGCCAGTAGGGGGGGGAACTATGGCTACACCTTC; CDR3 protein: CASRGGNYGYTF
V gene: TRBV10-3; CDR3 length: 15; D gene: TRBD1; clone size: .; J gene: TRBJ1-6; CDR3 DNA: TGTGCCAGCAGTCATCCGGGACAGGGTGCTTCACCCCTCCACTTT; CDR3 protein: CASSHPGQGASPLHF
V gene: TRBV7-4; CDR3 length: 13; D gene: .; clone size: .; J gene: TRBJ2-7; CDR3 DNA: TGTGCCAGCAGCCAAGCAAGGGCGGGCCCGCAGTACTTC; CDR3 protein: CASSQARAGPQYF
V gene: TRBV5-1; CDR3 length: 14; D gene: .; clone size: few; J gene: TRBJ1-2; CDR3 DNA: TGTGCCAGCAGCTTGGTTTCCGGTGATAATGGCTACACCTTC; CDR3 protein: CASSLVSGDNGYTF
V gene: TRBV11-2; CDR3 length: 15; D gene: .; clone size: .; J gene: TRBJ1-2; CDR3 DNA: TGTGCCAGCAGCTTAGCTCCGGGACTGAGCTATGGCTACACCTTC; CDR3 protein: CASSLAPGLSYGYTF
V gene: TRBV19; CDR3 length: 13; D gene: .; clone size: many; J gene: TRBJ1-1; CDR3 DNA: TGTGCCAGTAGTATCCCGGACGGCACTGAAGCTTTCTTT; CDR3 protein: CASSIPDGTEAFF
V gene: TRBV20-1; CDR3 length: 16; D gene: TRBD2; clone size: few; J gene: TRBJ2-2; CDR3 DNA: TGCAGTGCTAGAGACGGGGCGGGGGGAGACACCGGGGAGCTGTTTTTT; CDR3 protein: CSARDGAGGDTGELFF
V gene: TRBV5-8; CDR3 length: 15; D gene: .; clone size: .; J gene: TRBJ2-5; CDR3 DNA: TGTGCCAGCAGTCGGGCCGGGGGATACCAAGAGACCCAGTACTTC; CDR3 protein: CASSRAGGYQETQYF
V gene: TRBV2; CDR3 length: 14; D gene: .; clone size: .; J gene: TRBJ1-1; CDR3 DNA: TGTGCCAGCAGTGACCTGAGACTGGGCCCTGAAGCTTTCTTT; CDR3 protein: CASSDLRLGPEAFF
V gene: TRBV6-5; CDR3 length: 13; D gene: .; clone size: .; J gene: TRBJ2-7; CDR3 DNA: TGTGCCAGCAGTTACCTTGAGGGCTACGAGCAGTACTTC; CDR3 protein: CASSYLEGYEQYF
V gene: TRBV30; CDR3 length: 13; D gene: TRBD2; clone size: .; J gene: TRBJ2-7; CDR3 DNA: TGTGCCTGGAGTCCCGGGGGGGGTTACGAGCAGTACTTC; CDR3 protein: CAWSPGGGYEQYF
V gene: TRBV19; CDR3 length: 14; D gene: .; clone size: many; J gene: TRBJ1-5; CDR3 DNA: TGTGCCAGTAGTCCCAGGGTCGGCAATCAGCCCCAGCATTTT; CDR3 protein: CASSPRVGNQPQHF
V gene: TRBV9; CDR3 length: 17; D gene: TRBD1; clone size: .; J gene: TRBJ2-2; CDR3 DNA: TGTGCCAGCAGCCAAGACTTCAGGACAGGGGGATCCGGGGAGCTGTTTTTT; CDR3 protein: CASSQDFRTGGSGELFF
V gene: TRBV15; CDR3 length: 17; D gene: .; clone size: .; J gene: TRBJ1-5; CDR3 DNA: TGTGCCACCAGCAGCTTGGCCGGGCCAGATAGCAATCAGCCCCAGCATTTT; CDR3 protein: CATSSLAGPDSNQPQHF
V gene: TRBV7-3; CDR3 length: 15; D gene: TRBD2; clone size: .; J gene: TRBJ2-1; CDR3 DNA: TGTGCCAGCAGCTCCGGGGGGACGGCCTACAATGAGCAGTTCTTC; CDR3 protein: CASSSGGTAYNEQFF
V gene: TRBV7-3; CDR3 length: 15; D gene: TRBD2; clone size: many; J gene: TRBJ2-5; CDR3 DNA: TGTGCCAGCAGCCGCAATCGGGGGGAGGGAGAGACCCAGTACTTC; CDR3 protein: CASSRNRGEGETQYF
V gene: TRBV10-2; CDR3 length: 12; D gene: .; clone size: .; J gene: TRBJ1-2; CDR3 DNA: TGCGCCAGCAGTGACGAGGGGACCGGCTACACCTTC; CDR3 protein: CASSDEGTGYTF
V gene: TRBV10-3; CDR3 length: 11; D gene: TRBD1; clone size: .; J gene: TRBJ1-1; CDR3 DNA: TGTGCCGACAGGGGGTACGGTGAAGCTTTCTTT; CDR3 protein: CADRGYGEAFF